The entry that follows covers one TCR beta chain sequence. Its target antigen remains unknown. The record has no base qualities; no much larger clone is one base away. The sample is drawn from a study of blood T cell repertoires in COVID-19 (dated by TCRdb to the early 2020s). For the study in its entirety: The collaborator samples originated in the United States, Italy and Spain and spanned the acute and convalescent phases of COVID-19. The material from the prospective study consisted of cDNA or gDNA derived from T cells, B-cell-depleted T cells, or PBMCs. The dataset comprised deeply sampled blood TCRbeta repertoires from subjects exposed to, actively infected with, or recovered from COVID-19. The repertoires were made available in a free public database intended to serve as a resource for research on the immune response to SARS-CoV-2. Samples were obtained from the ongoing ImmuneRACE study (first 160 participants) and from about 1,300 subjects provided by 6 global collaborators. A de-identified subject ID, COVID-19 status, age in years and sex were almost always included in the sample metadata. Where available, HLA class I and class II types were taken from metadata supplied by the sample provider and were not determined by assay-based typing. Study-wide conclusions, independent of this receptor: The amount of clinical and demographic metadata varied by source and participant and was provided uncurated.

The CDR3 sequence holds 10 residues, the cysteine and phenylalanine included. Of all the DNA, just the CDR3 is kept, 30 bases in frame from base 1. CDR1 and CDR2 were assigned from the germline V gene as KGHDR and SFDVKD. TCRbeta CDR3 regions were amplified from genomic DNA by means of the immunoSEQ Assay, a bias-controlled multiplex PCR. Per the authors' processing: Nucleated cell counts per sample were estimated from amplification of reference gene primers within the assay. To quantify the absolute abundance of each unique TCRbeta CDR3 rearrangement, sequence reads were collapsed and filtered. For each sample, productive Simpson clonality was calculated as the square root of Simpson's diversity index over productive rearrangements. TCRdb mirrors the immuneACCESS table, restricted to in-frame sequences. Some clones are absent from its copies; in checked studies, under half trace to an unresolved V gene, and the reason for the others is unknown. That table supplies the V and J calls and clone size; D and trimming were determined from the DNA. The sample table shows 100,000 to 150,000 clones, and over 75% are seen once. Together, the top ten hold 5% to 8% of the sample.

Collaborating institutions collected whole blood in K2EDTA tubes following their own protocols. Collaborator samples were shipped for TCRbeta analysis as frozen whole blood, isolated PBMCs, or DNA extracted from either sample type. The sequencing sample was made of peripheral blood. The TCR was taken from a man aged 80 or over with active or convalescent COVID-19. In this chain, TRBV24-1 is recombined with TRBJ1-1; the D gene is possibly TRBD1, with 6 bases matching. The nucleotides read TGTGCTTTTGACAGGATTGAAGCTTTCTTT. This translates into CAFDRIEAFF.